The TCR beta chain described here comes from a study of tumor-infiltrating lymphocytes in primary liver carcinoma. General observations from the study: Tumors reached a significantly greater top-250-clone fraction than blood did (p = 0.039).

Starting material for RNA and DNA co-extraction consisted of roughly 19-31 mg of unsorted bulk tissue. Comments on this clonotype: The antigen remains undetermined. As the CDR3 is not closed by the conserved phenylalanine or tryptophan, this likely results from a read error.

The CDR3 consists of 13 residues. Trimming took 3 bases from V and 5 from J, leaving 12 bases between them. Germline values: CDR1 SGDLS, CDR2 YYNGEE. The researchers produced TCR beta cDNA from about 510 ng total RNA with a constant-region primer. TCR beta libraries came from three nested multiplex PCR rounds using slightly modified ARM-PCR. A C-beta reverse primer was combined with TRBV1-TRBV30 forward primers in the first two PCR rounds, and each round had roughly 9 cycles. TCRdb independently ran MiXCR on the multiplex PCR reads; one entry per CDR3 protein. The sample shows more than 85,000 distinct CDR3 sequences, around 83% of them seen only once.

This chain uses TRBV9 with TRBJ2-7, with a tentative D call TRBD2 (6 bases). The source is a man between 35 and 55 years old with primary liver carcinoma and hepatitis B virus infection. Input material: liver tumor tissue from sampling region 3. Subset meaning: tumor region T3, left-lateral pole. As DNA, the CDR3 is TGTGCCAGCAGCGCCGCGGCTAGCGACGAGCAGTACTTA. Translating it yields CASSAAASDEQYL.